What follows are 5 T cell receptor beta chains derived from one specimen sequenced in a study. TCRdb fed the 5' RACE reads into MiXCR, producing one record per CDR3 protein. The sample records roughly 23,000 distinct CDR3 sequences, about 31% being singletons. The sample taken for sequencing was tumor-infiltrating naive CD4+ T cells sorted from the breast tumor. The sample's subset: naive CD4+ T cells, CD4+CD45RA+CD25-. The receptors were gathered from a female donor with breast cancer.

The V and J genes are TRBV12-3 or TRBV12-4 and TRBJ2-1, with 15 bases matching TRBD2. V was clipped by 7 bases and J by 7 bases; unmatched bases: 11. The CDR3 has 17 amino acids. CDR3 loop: CASILTPGLAGGNEQFF. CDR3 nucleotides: TGTGCCAGCATACTCACACCGGGACTAGCGGGAGGAAATGAGCAGTTCTTC.

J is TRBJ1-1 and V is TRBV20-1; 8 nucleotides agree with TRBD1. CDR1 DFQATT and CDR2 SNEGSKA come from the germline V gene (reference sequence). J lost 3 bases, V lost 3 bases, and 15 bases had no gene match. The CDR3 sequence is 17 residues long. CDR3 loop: CSASPHSGGTSDTEAFF. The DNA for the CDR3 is TGCAGTGCTAGCCCCCACTCAGGGGGCACATCGGACACTGAAGCTTTCTTT.

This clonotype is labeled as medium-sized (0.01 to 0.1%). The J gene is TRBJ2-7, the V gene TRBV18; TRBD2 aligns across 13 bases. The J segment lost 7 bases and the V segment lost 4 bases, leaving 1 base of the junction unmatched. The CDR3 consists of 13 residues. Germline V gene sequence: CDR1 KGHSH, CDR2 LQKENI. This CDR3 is CASSLGLAGEQYF. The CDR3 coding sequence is TGTGCCAGCTCACTGGGACTAGCGGGAGAGCAGTACTTC.

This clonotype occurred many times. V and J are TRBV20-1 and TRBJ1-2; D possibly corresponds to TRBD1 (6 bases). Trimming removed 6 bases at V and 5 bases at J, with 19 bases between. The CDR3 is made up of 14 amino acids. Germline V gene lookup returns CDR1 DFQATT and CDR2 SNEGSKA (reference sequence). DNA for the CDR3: TGCAGTGCCCAAGGGCCAGGGGAGGCTTATGGCTACACCTTC. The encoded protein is CSAQGPGEAYGYTF.

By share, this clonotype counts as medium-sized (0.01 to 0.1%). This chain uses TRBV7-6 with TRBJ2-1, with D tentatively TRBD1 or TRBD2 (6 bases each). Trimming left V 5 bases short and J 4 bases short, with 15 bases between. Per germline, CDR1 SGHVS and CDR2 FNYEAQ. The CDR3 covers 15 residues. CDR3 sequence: CASSVVEGEYNEQFF. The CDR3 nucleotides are TGTGCCAGCAGCGTAGTGGAGGGGGAATACAATGAGCAGTTCTTC.